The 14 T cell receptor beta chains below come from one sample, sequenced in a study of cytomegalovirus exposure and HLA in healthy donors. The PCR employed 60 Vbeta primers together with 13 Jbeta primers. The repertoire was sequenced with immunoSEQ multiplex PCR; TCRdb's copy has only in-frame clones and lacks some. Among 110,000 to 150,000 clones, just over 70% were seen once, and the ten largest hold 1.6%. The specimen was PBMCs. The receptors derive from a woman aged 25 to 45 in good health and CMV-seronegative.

This chain's CDR3 is CASSYAPGGRDGYTF. The CDR3 DNA follows: TGTGCCAGCAGTTACGCCCCAGGGGGTCGGGACGGCTACACCTTC. The genes are TRBV6-6 and TRBJ1-2, with 7 bases fitting TRBD1. Trimming took 2 bases from V and 8 from J; bases not matched to a gene: 11. Per germline, CDR1 MNHNY and CDR2 SVGAGI (reference sequence). The CDR3 sequence is 15 residues long.

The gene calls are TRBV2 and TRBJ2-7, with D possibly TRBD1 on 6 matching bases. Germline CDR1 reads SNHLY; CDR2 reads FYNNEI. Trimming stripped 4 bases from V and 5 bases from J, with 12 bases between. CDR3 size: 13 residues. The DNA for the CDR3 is TGTGCCAGCAGTGGGTTGGGGGCCAACGAGCAGTACTTC. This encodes CASSGLGANEQYF.

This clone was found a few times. The CDR3 loop is CASSGGLLASYNEQFF. CDR3 nucleotide sequence: TGTGCCAGCAGCGGGGGGTTACTAGCCTCCTACAATGAGCAGTTCTTC. This sequence joins TRBV5-4 and TRBJ2-1, with D maybe TRBD2 (6 bases). CDR1 and CDR2 (germline): SGHNT, YYREEE (reference sequence). The CDR3 covers 16 residues. The V and J ends lost 4 bases and 0 bases respectively, with 14 bases between them.

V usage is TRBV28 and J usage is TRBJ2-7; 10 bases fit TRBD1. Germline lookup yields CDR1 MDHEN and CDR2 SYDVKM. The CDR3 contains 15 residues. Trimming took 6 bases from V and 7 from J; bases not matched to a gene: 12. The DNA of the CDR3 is TGTGCCAGCAGACCGACAGGGGGCGGTTTGGGGGAGCAGTACTTC. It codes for CASRPTGGGLGEQYF.

This chain's CDR3 is CASEREVEPYNEQFF. CDR3 coding DNA: TGTGCCAGTGAACGGGAGGTCGAGCCCTACAATGAGCAGTTCTTC. The V call is TRBV2, the J call TRBJ2-1; 7 nucleotides line up with TRBD2. J gave up 2 bases and V 9 bases, and 10 bases lay outside the gene matches. CDR3 size: 15 residues. CDR1 SNHLY and CDR2 FYNNEI come from the germline V gene.

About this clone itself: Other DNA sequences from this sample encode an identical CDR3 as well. CDR3 sequence (DNA): TGCGCCAGCAGCTTTGGGGGGGACACTGAAGCTTTCTTT. Amino acid sequence: CASSFGGDTEAFF. The rearrangement links TRBV5-1 to TRBJ1-1; possible D gene TRBD1, 5 bases. CDR1 and CDR2 from the germline V gene are SGHRS and YFSETQ. V was shortened by 2 bases and J by 3 bases, with 8 bases between the two germline ends. The CDR3 is made up of 13 amino acids.

As DNA, the CDR3 is TGTGCCAGCAGCTTAGGGCGGGGAGGGGACACTGAAGCTTTCTTT. This sequence encodes CASSLGRGGDTEAFF. The rearrangement joins TRBV7-9 to TRBJ1-1, with D perhaps TRBD1 (5 bases). V lost 1 base and J 3 bases, leaving 12 bases between the germline ends. CDR3 length: 15 amino acids. CDR1 is SEHNR and CDR2 is FQNEAQ in the germline V gene (reference sequence).

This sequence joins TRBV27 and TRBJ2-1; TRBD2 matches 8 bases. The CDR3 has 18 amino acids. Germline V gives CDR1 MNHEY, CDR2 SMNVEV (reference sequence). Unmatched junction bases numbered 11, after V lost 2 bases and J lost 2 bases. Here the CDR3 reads CASSLRPRGELTYNEQFF. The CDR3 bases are TGTGCCAGCAGTTTACGCCCGCGGGGGGAGTTAACCTACAATGAGCAGTTCTTC.

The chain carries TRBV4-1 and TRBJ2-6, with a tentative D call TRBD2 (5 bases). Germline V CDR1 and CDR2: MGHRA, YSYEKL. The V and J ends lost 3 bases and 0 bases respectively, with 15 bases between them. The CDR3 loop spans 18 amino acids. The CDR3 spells CASSQDEGIFSGANVLTF. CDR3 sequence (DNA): TGCGCCAGCAGCCAGGACGAGGGTATCTTCTCTGGGGCCAACGTCCTGACTTTC.

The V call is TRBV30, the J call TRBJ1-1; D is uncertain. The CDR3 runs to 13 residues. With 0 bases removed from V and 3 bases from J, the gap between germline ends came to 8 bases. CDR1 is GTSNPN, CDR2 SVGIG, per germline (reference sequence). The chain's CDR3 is CAWSVSPDTEAFF. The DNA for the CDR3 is TGTGCCTGGAGTGTGTCTCCAGACACTGAAGCTTTCTTT.

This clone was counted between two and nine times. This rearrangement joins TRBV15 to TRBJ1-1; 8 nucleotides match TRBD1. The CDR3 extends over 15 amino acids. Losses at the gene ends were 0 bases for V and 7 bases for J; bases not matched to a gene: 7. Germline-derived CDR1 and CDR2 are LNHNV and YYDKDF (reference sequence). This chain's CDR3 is CATSRDSRDRLEAFF. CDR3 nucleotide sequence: TGTGCCACCAGCAGAGACTCCCGGGACAGGCTTGAAGCTTTCTTT.

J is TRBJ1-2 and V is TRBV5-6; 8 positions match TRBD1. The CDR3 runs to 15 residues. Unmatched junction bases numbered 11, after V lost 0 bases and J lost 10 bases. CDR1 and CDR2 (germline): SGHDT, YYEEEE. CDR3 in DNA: TGTGCCAGCAGCTTGGTCGCGGGCAGGGGGCACGCCTACACCTTC. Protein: CASSLVAGRGHAYTF.

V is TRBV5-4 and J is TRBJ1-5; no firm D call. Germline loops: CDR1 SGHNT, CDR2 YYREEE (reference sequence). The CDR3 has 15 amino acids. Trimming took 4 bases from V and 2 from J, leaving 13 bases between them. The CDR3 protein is CASSIDPAGNQPQHF. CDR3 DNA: TGTGCCAGCAGCATAGATCCGGCGGGCAATCAGCCCCAGCATTTT.

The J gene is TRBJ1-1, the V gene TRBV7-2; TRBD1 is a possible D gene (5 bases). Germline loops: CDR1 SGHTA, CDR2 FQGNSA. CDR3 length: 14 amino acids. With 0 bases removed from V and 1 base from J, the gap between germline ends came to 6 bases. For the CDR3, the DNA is TGTGCCAGCAGCTTAGCGACAGCGAACACTGAAGCTTTCTTT. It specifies CASSLATANTEAFF.